A single sample gave rise to the 6 T cell receptor beta chains below, sequenced in a study of sequential checkpoint blockade in melanoma. Treatment in this sample: randomized to nivolumab then ipilimumab (arm A) or the reverse (arm B). Clones were sequenced by immunoSEQ multiplex PCR, and TCRdb holds only the in-frame ones, with some missing. The sample includes 4,000 to 5,000 clones, 20% to 25% of them seen just once. The sequencing used tumor tissue (inferred from file names), collected from a patient given nivolumab and ipilimumab in sequence. The receptors derive from a human donor with melanoma.

The chain recombines TRBV30 with TRBJ2-6; the D is unclear. The CDR3 is made up of 14 amino acids. Germline values: CDR1 GTSNPN, CDR2 SVGIG (reference sequence). Deletions cut 0 bases from V and 3 bases from J, with 6 bases between. This CDR3 reads CAWSVLYGANVLTF. The CDR3 nucleotides are TGTGCCTGGAGTGTACTATATGGGGCCAACGTCCTGACTTTC.

The chain couples TRBV6-8 to TRBJ2-3; the D gene is possibly TRBD2 (5 bases). The CDR3 has 13 amino acids. The germline gives CDR1 MNHGY, CDR2 SAAAGT. Trimming took 8 bases from V and 0 from J, leaving 9 bases between them. Written as DNA, the CDR3 is TGTGCCAGCGGGAGAGCGAGCACAGATACGCAGTATTTT. This encodes CASGRASTDTQYF.

This clone is termed medium-sized. The J gene is TRBJ2-6, the V gene TRBV6-8; D gene uncertain. This CDR3 comprises 16 residues. The germline V gene encodes CDR1 MNHGY and CDR2 SAAAGT. The ends were cut back, 6 bases at V and 4 bases at J, with 16 bases in the middle. The CDR3 here is CASSSFGHPGANVLTF. CDR3 DNA: TGTGCCAGCAGCTCCTTTGGGCATCCCGGGGCCAACGTCCTGACTTTC.

The chain uses TRBV9 and TRBJ1-2; D gene ambiguous. The CDR3 covers 12 residues. CDR1 is SGDLS, CDR2 YYNGEE, per germline. Deletions cut 4 bases from V and 8 bases from J, with 12 bases between. The CDR3 loop reads CASSLRNGGYTF. The CDR3 bases are TGTGCCAGCAGCTTAAGGAACGGCGGCTACACCTTC.

By its share, this clone is medium-sized. The chain uses TRBV28 and TRBJ1-2; 10 nucleotides line up with TRBD1. Per germline, CDR1 MDHEN and CDR2 SYDVKM. J was trimmed by 8 bases and V by 5 bases; bases with no gene match: 5. The CDR3 spans 13 residues. As DNA, the CDR3 is TGTGCCAGCAGTCGGACAGGGGGGCGGGGCTACACCTTC. Translation: CASSRTGGRGYTF.

This clone was counted a few times. Written as DNA, the CDR3 is TGTGCCAGCAGATACGGGACAGGGGCCGGAAACACCATATATTTT. Its protein is CASRYGTGAGNTIYF. The chain carries TRBV6-8 and TRBJ1-3; 10 bases are shared with TRBD1. The CDR3 is made up of 15 amino acids. The germline V gene has CDR1 MNHGY and CDR2 SAAAGT. Trimming took 6 bases from V and 4 from J; bases not matched to a gene: 6.